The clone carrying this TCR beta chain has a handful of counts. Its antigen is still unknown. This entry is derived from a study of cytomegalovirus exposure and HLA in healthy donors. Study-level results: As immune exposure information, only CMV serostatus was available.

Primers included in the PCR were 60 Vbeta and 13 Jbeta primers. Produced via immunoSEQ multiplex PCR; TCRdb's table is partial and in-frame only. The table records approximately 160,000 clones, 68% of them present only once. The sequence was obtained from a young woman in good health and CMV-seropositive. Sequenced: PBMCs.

The CDR3 reads CASSYRTGSYEQYF. For the CDR3, the DNA is TGTGCCAGCAGTTACAGGACAGGGTCTTACGAGCAGTACTTC. This rearrangement joins TRBV6-5 to TRBJ2-7; 8 bases fit TRBD1. Germline V lookup: CDR1 MNHEY, CDR2 SVGAGI. The CDR3 totals 14 residues. The trim removed 2 bases at V and 4 bases at J, leaving 4 bases unmatched.